The 21 T cell receptor beta chains reported below all come from one sample, sequenced in a study of T cell changes during pregnancy in multiple sclerosis. TCRdb's table, derived via immunoSEQ multiplex PCR, lists solely in-frame clones and lacks some. Among approximately 37,000 clones listed, 80% to 90% were seen once. Sequencing used CD4+ T cells from peripheral blood mononuclear cells, obtained in the first trimester of pregnancy. All receptors derive from a female donor with multiple sclerosis, enrolled in a pregnancy study.

This sequence joins TRBV7-9 and TRBJ2-3, with 7 bases that match TRBD2. The V gene's germline CDR1 is SEHNR and CDR2 FQNEAQ (reference sequence). Losses at the gene ends were 5 bases for V and 0 bases for J; bases not matched to a gene: 8. The CDR3 runs 16 residues. The CDR3 sequence: CASSPWGGSSTDTQYF. Here the CDR3 DNA reads TGTGCCAGCAGCCCTTGGGGGGGTTCTAGCACAGATACGCAGTATTTT.

J is TRBJ1-2 and V is TRBV5-6, with unresolved D. The V end was cut by 2 bases, the J end by 5 bases, with 10 bases between. Germline V lookup: CDR1 SGHDT, CDR2 YYEEEE. The CDR3 is made up of 13 amino acids. The CDR3 spells CASSFNQIYGYTF. CDR3 coding DNA: TGTGCCAGCAGCTTTAATCAGATATATGGCTACACCTTC.

The V gene is TRBV6-6, the J gene TRBJ2-7; TRBD2 is a possible D gene (6 bases). Germline-derived CDR1 and CDR2 are MNHNY and SVGAGI (reference sequence). This CDR3 region has 16 residues. Trimming shortened V by 4 bases and J by 1 base, and 17 bases separated the two germline ends. CDR3 region: CASSSTGTGASYEQYF. The CDR3 DNA is TGTGCCAGCAGTTCCACCGGGACTGGAGCTTCCTACGAGCAGTACTTC.

The rearrangement links TRBV7-2 to TRBJ2-7, with D possibly matching TRBD1 (5 bases). CDR3 length: 13 residues. Germline CDR1 and CDR2: SGHTA and FQGNSA. The V gene lost 5 bases and the J gene lost 6 bases, with 14 bases spanning the gap. The CDR3 protein is CASSHPTVSEQYF. CDR3 sequence (DNA): TGTGCCAGCAGCCATCCGACAGTGTCCGAGCAGTACTTC.

The chain employs TRBV6-5 and TRBJ1-3; D might be TRBD1 (6 bases). The CDR3 consists of 15 residues. Germline CDR1 reads MNHEY; CDR2 reads SVGAGI. Trimming cost V 6 bases and J 0 bases, with 12 bases left between them. The CDR3 nucleotides are TGTGCCAGCAGCCTTACAGGGATCTCTGGAAACACCATATATTTT. Its translation is CASSLTGISGNTIYF.

The rearrangement links TRBV11-2 to TRBJ2-3, with D maybe TRBD2 (6 bases). The germline V and J ends were trimmed by 5 bases and 4 bases, with 16 bases remaining between them. The CDR3 sequence is 15 residues long. Per the germline V gene, CDR1 is SGHAT and CDR2 is FQNNGV. CDR3 residues: CASSGLTRSPDTQYF. Written as DNA, the CDR3 is TGTGCCAGCAGCGGGCTGACTAGGTCCCCAGATACGCAGTATTTT.

The CDR3 loop reads CAWSDQGPGEQYF. DNA for the CDR3: TGTGCCTGGAGTGACCAAGGCCCAGGCGAGCAGTACTTC. The chain carries TRBV30 and TRBJ2-7; unclear D gene. The ends were cut back, 1 base at V and 6 bases at J, with 13 bases in the middle. The germline gives CDR1 GTSNPN, CDR2 SVGIG (reference sequence). This CDR3 spans 13 amino acids.

This clone was counted between two and nine times. This chain uses TRBV15 with TRBJ1-1; D possibly corresponds to TRBD1 (5 bases). This CDR3 spans 13 amino acids. CDR1 and CDR2 (germline): LNHNV, YYDKDF (reference sequence). V was shortened by 1 base and J by 5 bases, with 8 bases between the two germline ends. The CDR3 bases are TGTGCCACCAGCAGAGGCAGGGAAACTGAAGCTTTCTTT. Translating it yields CATSRGRETEAFF.

This clone was observed a handful of times. The chain has TRBV4-3 and TRBJ2-3; D remains unclear. Trimming left V 1 base short and J 6 bases short, with 2 bases between. The CDR3 runs to 11 residues. CDR1 is LGHNA, CDR2 YSLEER, per germline. CDR3 protein: CASSQADTQYF. In nucleotides, the CDR3 is TGCGCCAGCAGCCAAGCTGATACGCAGTATTTT.

The J gene is TRBJ2-7, the V gene TRBV6-6; the D gene is possibly TRBD2 (7 bases). This CDR3 region has 16 residues. Trimming removed 4 bases from V and 3 bases from J, with 19 bases in between. CDR1 is MNHNY and CDR2 is SVGAGI in the germline V gene (reference sequence). CDR3 DNA sequence: TGTGCCAGCAGTTCCCATCGGGGGGCCTCCTACTACGAGCAGTACTTC. It translates to CASSSHRGASYYEQYF.

The rearrangement links TRBV28 to TRBJ2-1; 8 nucleotides agree with TRBD2. Per the germline V gene, CDR1 is MDHEN and CDR2 is SYDVKM. The ends lost 4 bases at V and 5 bases at J; junction bases unmatched: 10. The CDR3 contains 16 residues. The CDR3 DNA is TGTGCCAGCAGTTCCCGACTAGCGCAAGAGAACAATGAGCAGTTCTTC. This sequence encodes CASSSRLAQENNEQFF.

The J gene is TRBJ2-7, the V gene TRBV28; perhaps TRBD2 as D (6 bases). Trimming took off 4 bases at V and 2 bases at J, with 18 bases between the two ends. Germline CDR1 MDHEN, CDR2 SYDVKM. The CDR3 spans 16 residues. In DNA form, the CDR3 reads TGTGCCAGCAGTTCCGGCTGGGGCGGGAACGCCTACGAGCAGTACTTC. Its protein product is CASSSGWGGNAYEQYF.

In this sample, this clone turned up once. This rearrangement joins TRBV19 to TRBJ1-1; TRBD1 matches at 12 bases. The CDR3 has 15 residues. Germline trimming cut 4 bases from V and 4 bases from J; bases unmatched to any gene: 4. Per the germline V gene, CDR1 is LNHDA and CDR2 is SQIVND (reference sequence). CDR3 DNA sequence: TGTGCCAGTAGTAAGGGACAGGGGGCGAGCACTGAAGCTTTCTTT. Its protein product is CASSKGQGASTEAFF. The whole variable domain, filled in from reference TRBV19 and TRBJ1-1, reads DGGITQSPKYLFRKEGQNVTLSCEQNLNHDAMYWYRQDPGQGLRLIYYSQIVNDFQKGDIAEGYSVSREKKESFPLTVTSAQKNPTAFYLCASSKGQGASTEAFFGQGTRLTVV.

The genes are TRBV2 and TRBJ1-1; 7 nucleotides agree with TRBD1. Germline CDR1 reads SNHLY; CDR2 reads FYNNEI. CDR3 length: 13 residues. The junction had 4 bases not matched to a gene; V was cut back by 1 base and J by 8 bases. CDR3 residues: CASSEEQGWEAFF. In DNA form, the CDR3 reads TGTGCCAGCAGTGAAGAACAGGGGTGGGAAGCTTTCTTT.

This chain links TRBV18 with TRBJ1-1; D not certain. Germline loops: CDR1 KGHSH, CDR2 LQKENI. V was cut by 1 base and J by 1 base, with 10 bases left in between. This CDR3 is built from 15 residues. CDR3 sequence reads: CASSPQDLPNTEAFF. The DNA for the CDR3 is TGTGCCAGCTCACCACAGGACTTACCGAACACTGAAGCTTTCTTT. Full variable domain (rest looked up from reference TRBV18 and TRBJ1-1): NAGVMQNPRHLVRRRGQEARLRCSPMKGHSHVYWYRQLPEEGLKFMVYLQKENIIDESGMPKERFSAEFPKEGPSILRIQQVVRGDSAAYFCASSPQDLPNTEAFFGQGTRLTVV.

This chain joins TRBV4-2 and TRBJ2-1, with D perhaps TRBD2 (6 bases). Germline CDR1 and CDR2: LGHNA and YNFKEQ. The CDR3 has 14 amino acids. V shed 4 bases and J shed 4 bases, with 11 bases lying between them. CDR3 DNA sequence: TGTGCCAGCAGCCTCATCGGAGGGTACAATGAGCAGTTCTTC. Its translation is CASSLIGGYNEQFF.

The chain combines TRBV5-4 with TRBJ2-2; 8 bases line up with TRBD1. CDR3 length: 16 amino acids. V lost 3 bases to trimming and J lost 2 bases; unmatched junction nucleotides: 6. Per the germline V gene, CDR1 is SGHNT and CDR2 is YYREEE (reference sequence). The CDR3 is CASSSRGQGNTGELFF. The CDR3 bases are TGTGCCAGCAGCTCTCGAGGACAGGGAAACACCGGGGAGCTGTTTTTT.

The chain employs TRBV5-4 and TRBJ2-5; D gene uncertain. CDR3 length equals 13 residues. The germline CDR1 and CDR2 sequences are SGHNT and YYREEE (reference sequence). Trimming removed 1 base from V and 5 bases from J, with 9 bases in between. CDR3 sequence reads: CASSLTGGETQYF. The CDR3 nucleotides read TGTGCCAGCAGCTTGACGGGTGGGGAGACCCAGTACTTC. Variable domain in full (rest from reference TRBV5-4 and TRBJ2-5): ETGVTQSPTHLIKTRGQQVTLRCSSQSGHNTVSWYQQALGQGPQFIFQYYREEENGRGNFPPRFSGLQFPNYSSELNVNALELDDSALYLCASSLTGGETQYFGPGTRLLVL.

The V and J genes are TRBV7-2 and TRBJ2-7; 8 positions match TRBD1. In germline, CDR1 is SGHTA, CDR2 FQGNSA. The ends lost 4 bases at V and 7 bases at J; junction bases unmatched: 6. The CDR3 has 13 amino acids. This CDR3 is CASSSGQGWEQYF. The CDR3 DNA is TGTGCCAGCAGCTCAGGACAGGGCTGGGAGCAGTACTTC.

The chain has TRBV10-2 and TRBJ2-1; D remains unclear. The CDR3 has 12 amino acids. V was cut by 7 bases and J by 2 bases, with 6 bases left in between. Germline values: CDR1 WSHSY, CDR2 SAAADI. The CDR3 bases are TGCGCCAGCACCCGTACCTACAATGAGCAGTTCTTC. The encoded protein is CASTRTYNEQFF.

This clone came up once. J is TRBJ1-4 and V is TRBV10-3; 8 positions agree with TRBD1. CDR3 length: 17 residues. With V trimmed by 5 bases and J by 7 bases, 15 bases remained unmatched. Looked up from germline, CDR1 is ENHRY and CDR2 is SYGVKD. CDR3 sequence: CAISSGTGGVYGEKLFF. The CDR3 bases are TGTGCCATCAGTTCCGGGACAGGAGGAGTTTATGGTGAAAAACTGTTTTTT.